The clone carrying this T cell receptor beta chain was picked up one time. Its antigen is unidentified. Patients included in sequencing had previously demonstrated CD8+CD57+ cell expansion by flow cytometry. This specimen belongs to a study of CD8+CD57+ T cells in acquired aplastic anemia. Study context: The sorted CD4+ and CD8+ cells yielded an average around 3 ug of DNA.

Researchers used genomic DNA as the template to profile TCR beta VDJ and CDR3. TCRdb independently ran MiXCR on the reads; one entry per CDR3 protein. The sample has roughly 250,000 distinct CDR3 sequences, roughly 82% seen once. Trimming pared 1 base from V and 8 bases from J, leaving 7 bases between. The CDR3 loop spans 12 amino acids. Looked up from germline, CDR1 is SGHKS and CDR2 is YYEKEE (reference sequence). Study results and limitations: Patients and controls shared about 27 CD8+ CDR3 sequences.

This clonotype was sampled from a human donor with aplastic anemia. V is TRBV5-5 and J is TRBJ2-1; D is uncertain. Sequencing was carried out using sorted CD4+, CD8+, or CD8+CD57+ T cells (not recorded which) from PBMCs. CDR3 sequence: CASSLLGHEQFF. CDR3 bases: TGTGCCAGCAGCTTGTTAGGCCATGAGCAGTTCTTC.